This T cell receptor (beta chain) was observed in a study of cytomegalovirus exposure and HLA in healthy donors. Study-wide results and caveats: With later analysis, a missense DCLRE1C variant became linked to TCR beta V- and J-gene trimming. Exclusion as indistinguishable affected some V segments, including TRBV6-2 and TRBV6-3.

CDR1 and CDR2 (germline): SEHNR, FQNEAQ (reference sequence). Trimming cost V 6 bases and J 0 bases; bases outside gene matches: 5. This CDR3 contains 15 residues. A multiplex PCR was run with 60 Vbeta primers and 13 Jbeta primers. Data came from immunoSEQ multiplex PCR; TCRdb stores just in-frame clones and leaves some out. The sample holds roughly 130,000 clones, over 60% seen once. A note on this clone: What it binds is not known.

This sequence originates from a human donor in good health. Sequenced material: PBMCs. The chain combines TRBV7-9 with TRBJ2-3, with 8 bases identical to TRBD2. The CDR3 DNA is TGTGCCAGCAGTACGGGGGGGCGGAGCACAGATACGCAGTATTTT. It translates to CASSTGGRSTDTQYF.